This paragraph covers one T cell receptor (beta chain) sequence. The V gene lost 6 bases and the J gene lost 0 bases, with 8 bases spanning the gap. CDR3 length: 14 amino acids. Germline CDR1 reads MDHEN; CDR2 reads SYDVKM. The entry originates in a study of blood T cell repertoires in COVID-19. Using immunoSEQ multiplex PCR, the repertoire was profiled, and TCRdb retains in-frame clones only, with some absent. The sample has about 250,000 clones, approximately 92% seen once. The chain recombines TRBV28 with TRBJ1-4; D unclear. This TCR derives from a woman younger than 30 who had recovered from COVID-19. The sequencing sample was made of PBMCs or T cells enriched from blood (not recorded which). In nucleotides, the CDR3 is TGTGCCAGCAGGGAACAGACAACTAATGAAAAACTGTTTTTT. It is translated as CASREQTTNEKLFF. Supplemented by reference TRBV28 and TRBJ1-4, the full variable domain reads DVKVTQSSRYLVKRTGEKVFLECVQDMDHENMFWYRQDPGLGLRLIYFSYDVKMKEKGDIPEGYSVSREKKERFSLILESASTNQTSMYLCASREQTTNEKLFFGSGTQLSVL.